The 7 T cell receptor beta chains below were found in one sample sequenced in a study of OX40 agonist ivuxolimab in advanced cancers. Repertoires were generated with immunoSEQ multiplex PCR, while TCRdb's copy carries only in-frame clones and drops some. The sample includes more than 45,000 clones, 86% seen only once; the top ten take over 0.7%. Sequenced here: CD4+ or CD8+ T cells sorted from blood, sampled in a trial of the OX40 agonist ivuxolimab. All receptors come from an adult with an advanced solid tumor such as melanoma, head and neck, liver or kidney cancer.

This clone was detected once. The V and J genes are TRBV27 and TRBJ1-2; 7 nucleotides align to TRBD1. V shed 3 bases and J 4 bases; nucleotides not matched to a gene: 2. Germline V gene sequence: CDR1 MNHEY, CDR2 SMNVEV (reference sequence). The CDR3 is made up of 13 amino acids. CDR3 in amino acids: CASSFGTAYGYTF. CDR3 DNA sequence: TGTGCCAGCAGTTTCGGGACAGCCTATGGCTACACCTTC.

This clone was counted many times. The chain uses TRBV7-9 and TRBJ1-3; no reliable D call. This CDR3 spans 14 amino acids. Germline V gene sequence: CDR1 SEHNR, CDR2 FQNEAQ (reference sequence). V gave up 2 bases and J gave up 4 bases, with 9 bases separating them. The CDR3 here is CASSLLVPGNTIYF. The CDR3 DNA reads TGTGCCAGCAGCTTATTAGTACCCGGAAACACCATATATTTT.

V gene TRBV7-2 combines with J gene TRBJ2-7; weak D call: TRBD1 (5 bases). The V gene lost 5 bases and the J gene lost 6 bases, with 14 bases spanning the gap. This CDR3 contains 13 residues. In germline, CDR1 is SGHTA, CDR2 FQGNSA. The CDR3 protein is CASSKTSGFEQYF. For the CDR3, the DNA is TGTGCCAGCAGCAAAACCTCAGGGTTCGAGCAGTACTTC. Filled out from reference TRBV7-2 and TRBJ2-7, the complete variable domain reads GAGVSQSPSNKVTEKGKDVELRCDPISGHTALYWYRQSLGQGLEFLIYFQGNSAPDKSGLPSDRFSAERTGGSVSTLTIQRTQQEDSAVYLCASSKTSGFEQYFGPGTRLTVT.

The chain carries TRBV20-1 and TRBJ1-2; D uncertain. V shed 6 bases and J shed 5 bases, with 10 bases lying between them. Looked up from germline, CDR1 is DFQATT and CDR2 is SNEGSKA (reference sequence). The CDR3 sequence is 11 residues long. This CDR3 reads CSAPRSYGYTF. The CDR3 DNA reads as TGCAGTGCCCCGAGGAGTTATGGCTACACCTTC.

The chain couples TRBV7-9 to TRBJ1-2, with TRBD1 matching 8 bases. The CDR3 consists of 16 residues. The ends lost 2 bases at V and 8 bases at J; junction bases unmatched: 13. The V gene's germline CDR1 is SEHNR and CDR2 FQNEAQ (reference sequence). The CDR3 region is CASSLLGDRLALGYTF. The DNA for the CDR3 is TGTGCCAGCAGCTTACTCGGGGACAGGTTGGCTCTAGGCTACACCTTC.

This clone is medium-sized by share. The chain is built from TRBV7-8 and TRBJ1-1; D is uncertain. The CDR3 has 13 amino acids. Deletions cut 3 bases from V and 3 bases from J, with 8 bases between. CDR1 is SGHVS and CDR2 is FQNEAQ in the germline V gene. The CDR3 reads CASSFDPHTEAFF. In nucleotides, the CDR3 is TGTGCCAGCAGCTTTGACCCGCACACTGAAGCTTTCTTT.

The chain has TRBV5-6 and TRBJ2-2, with D uncertain. The V gene's germline CDR1 is SGHDT and CDR2 YYEEEE. V was shortened by 0 bases and J by 6 bases, with 0 bases between the two germline ends. The CDR3 consists of 11 residues. CDR3 bases: TGTGCCAGCAGCTTGGCCGGGGAGCTGTTTTTT. Protein sequence: CASSLAGELFF.